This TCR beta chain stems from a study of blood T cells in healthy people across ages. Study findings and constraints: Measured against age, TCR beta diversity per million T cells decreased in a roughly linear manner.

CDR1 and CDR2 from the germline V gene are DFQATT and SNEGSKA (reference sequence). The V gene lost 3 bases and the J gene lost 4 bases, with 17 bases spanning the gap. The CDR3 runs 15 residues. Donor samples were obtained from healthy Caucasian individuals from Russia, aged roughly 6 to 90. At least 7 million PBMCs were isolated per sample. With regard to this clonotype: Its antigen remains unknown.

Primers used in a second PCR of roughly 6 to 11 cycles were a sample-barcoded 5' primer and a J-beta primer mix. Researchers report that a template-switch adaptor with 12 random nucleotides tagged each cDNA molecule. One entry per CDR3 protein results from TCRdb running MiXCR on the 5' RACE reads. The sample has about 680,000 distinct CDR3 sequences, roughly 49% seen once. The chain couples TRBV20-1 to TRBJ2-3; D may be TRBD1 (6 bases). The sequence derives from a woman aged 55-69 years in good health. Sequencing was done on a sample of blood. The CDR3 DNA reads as TGCAGTGCTAGGGGTGTCGGCAGGGGCCCAGATACGCAGTATTTT. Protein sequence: CSARGVGRGPDTQYF.